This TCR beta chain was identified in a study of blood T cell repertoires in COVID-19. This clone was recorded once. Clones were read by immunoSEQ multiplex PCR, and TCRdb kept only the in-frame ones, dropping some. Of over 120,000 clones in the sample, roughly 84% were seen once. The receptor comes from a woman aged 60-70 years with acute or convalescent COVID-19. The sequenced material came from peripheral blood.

The DNA for the CDR3 is TGTGCCAGCTCACCCTGGGGACTAGCGGGAGCGAACACCGGGGAGCTGTTTTTT. Protein sequence: CASSPWGLAGANTGELFF. V gene TRBV18 combines with J gene TRBJ2-2; TRBD2 aligns across 14 bases. With 3 bases clipped from V and 0 bases from J, the junction kept 3 bases outside the gene matches. The CDR3 extends over 18 amino acids. Germline V gene data show CDR1 as KGHSH and CDR2 as LQKENI.